These 14 T cell receptor beta chains share one sample of origin, sequenced in a study of PD-L1 blockade in urothelial cancer. Using immunoSEQ multiplex PCR, the repertoire was profiled, and TCRdb retains in-frame clones only, with some absent. The table lists about 32,000 clones, around 87% of them singletons, with under 4% in the top ten. The sample consisted of PBMCs, taken around atezolizumab (anti-PD-L1) treatment. The receptors here all came from a man aged 45-65 years with urothelial cancer.

The V and J genes are TRBV19 and TRBJ2-7, with 10 bases lining up with TRBD1. J lost 4 bases, V lost 10 bases, and 4 bases had no gene match. The germline V gene has CDR1 LNHDA and CDR2 SQIVND (reference sequence). There are 12 residues in the CDR3. The CDR3, as DNA: TGTGCCACTGGACAGGGGGGTTACGAGCAGTACTTC. This translates into CATGQGGYEQYF.

V gene TRBV2 combines with J gene TRBJ2-4; TRBD2 is a possible D gene (5 bases). Germline values: CDR1 SNHLY, CDR2 FYNNEI. This CDR3 comprises 21 residues. The V end was cut by 8 bases, the J end by 3 bases, with 35 bases between. The CDR3 here is CASPLLTGSIPGHASKNIQYF. The CDR3 bases are TGTGCCAGCCCCCTCCTAACGGGGAGTATCCCCGGGCATGCAAGCAAAAACATTCAGTACTTC.

This chain joins TRBV28 and TRBJ2-1; D possibly corresponds to TRBD2 (5 bases). With 5 bases removed from V and 3 bases from J, the gap between germline ends came to 11 bases. Germline loops: CDR1 MDHEN, CDR2 SYDVKM. There are 14 residues in the CDR3. In nucleotides, the CDR3 is TGTGCCAGCAGTCCTCTCGGAGGCTACAATGAGCAGTTCTTC. It yields the protein CASSPLGGYNEQFF.

V gene TRBV9 combines with J gene TRBJ2-1; no clear D gene. Germline assignment: CDR1 SGDLS and CDR2 YYNGEE. Trimming left V 0 bases short and J 8 bases short, with 15 bases between. The CDR3 spans 15 residues. CDR3 nucleotide sequence: TGTGCCAGCAGCGTAGGTCGGTGGGTGACACATGAGCAGTTCTTC. Translating gives CASSVGRWVTHEQFF.

The chain joins TRBV19 to TRBJ2-5; the D is unclear. From germline, CDR1 is LNHDA and CDR2 SQIVND (reference sequence). V was clipped by 1 base and J by 3 bases, with 6 bases between them. The CDR3 sequence is 13 residues long. CDR3 protein: CASSIGSKETQYF. DNA for the CDR3: TGTGCCAGTAGTATAGGCAGTAAAGAGACCCAGTACTTC.

The V call is TRBV11-2, the J call TRBJ2-7; 12 bases line up with TRBD2. The V segment lost 3 bases and the J segment 0 bases; nucleotides outside the gene matches: 3. The CDR3 runs to 16 residues. Germline V gene lookup returns CDR1 SGHAT and CDR2 FQNNGV. CDR3 nucleotides: TGTGCCAGCAGCTTGTTACTAGCGGGGGGCTCCTACGAGCAGTACTTC. Protein sequence: CASSLLLAGGSYEQYF.

This chain joins TRBV19 and TRBJ2-7, with 8 nucleotides matching TRBD2. The CDR3 is 15 amino acids. Germline CDR1 is LNHDA and CDR2 is SQIVND (reference sequence). V lost 6 bases and J lost 2; bases outside the gene matches: 9. CDR3 residues: CASSGGGTPTYEQYF. DNA of the CDR3: TGTGCCAGTAGCGGGGGGGGGACACCAACCTACGAGCAGTACTTC.

The chain is built from TRBV7-2 and TRBJ2-7; the D is unclear. Trimming left V 1 base short and J 6 bases short, with 7 bases between. Per germline, CDR1 SGHTA and CDR2 FQGNSA. The CDR3 is 12 amino acids. DNA for the CDR3: TGTGCCAGCAGCTTAGGTCCGGGCGAGCAGTACTTC. This gives the protein CASSLGPGEQYF.

This chain uses TRBV30 with TRBJ1-5; 11 nucleotides line up with TRBD1. This CDR3 region has 14 residues. The trim removed 1 base at V and 7 bases at J, leaving 3 bases unmatched. Germline CDR1 GTSNPN, CDR2 SVGIG (reference sequence). The CDR3 here is CAWSGTGGGQPQHF. DNA for the CDR3: TGTGCCTGGAGTGGGACAGGGGGCGGGCAGCCCCAGCATTTT.

This chain joins TRBV6-1 and TRBJ1-1; perhaps TRBD1 as D (5 bases). CDR1 is MNHNS, CDR2 SASEGT, per germline. The CDR3 extends over 12 amino acids. V gave up 7 bases and J gave up 3 bases, with 9 bases separating them. The chain's CDR3 is CASTRQYTEAFF. CDR3 sequence (DNA): TGTGCCAGCACACGACAGTACACTGAAGCTTTCTTT.

Only one count was recorded for this clone. V usage is TRBV7-8 and J usage is TRBJ2-3; 10 nucleotides agree with TRBD2. Germline V gene data show CDR1 as SGHVS and CDR2 as FQNEAQ. The CDR3 loop spans 17 amino acids. The V segment lost 5 bases and the J segment 1 base; nucleotides outside the gene matches: 9. The CDR3 loop reads CASSPWLAGVGTDTQYF. The CDR3 bases are TGTGCCAGCAGCCCCTGGCTAGCGGGGGTAGGCACAGATACGCAGTATTTT.

Written as DNA, the CDR3 is TGTGCCAGTAGTGCACCTACCAGGGGACAACAGCCCCAGCATTTT. Amino acid sequence: CASSAPTRGQQPQHF. This chain uses TRBV19 with TRBJ1-5; TRBD1 is a possible D gene (6 bases). The V and J ends lost 5 bases and 7 bases respectively, with 18 bases between them. The CDR3 length is 15 residues. Looked up from germline, CDR1 is LNHDA and CDR2 is SQIVND (reference sequence).

The J gene is TRBJ1-2, the V gene TRBV19; D remains unclear. Germline-derived CDR1 and CDR2 are LNHDA and SQIVND (reference sequence). Deletions cut 0 bases from V and 6 bases from J, with 11 bases between. The CDR3 totals 14 residues. CDR3 protein: CASSIDRRGNGYTF. DNA for the CDR3: TGTGCCAGTAGTATAGATCGGAGAGGGAATGGCTACACCTTC.

J is TRBJ1-1 and V is TRBV7-9; D perhaps matches TRBD1 (5 bases). The CDR3 is 14 amino acids. Trimming pared 2 bases from V and 5 bases from J, leaving 12 bases between. Per the germline V gene, CDR1 is SEHNR and CDR2 is FQNEAQ (reference sequence). CDR3 region: CASSLPDSGTEAFF. As DNA, the CDR3 is TGTGCCAGCAGCTTACCAGACAGCGGGACTGAAGCTTTCTTT.